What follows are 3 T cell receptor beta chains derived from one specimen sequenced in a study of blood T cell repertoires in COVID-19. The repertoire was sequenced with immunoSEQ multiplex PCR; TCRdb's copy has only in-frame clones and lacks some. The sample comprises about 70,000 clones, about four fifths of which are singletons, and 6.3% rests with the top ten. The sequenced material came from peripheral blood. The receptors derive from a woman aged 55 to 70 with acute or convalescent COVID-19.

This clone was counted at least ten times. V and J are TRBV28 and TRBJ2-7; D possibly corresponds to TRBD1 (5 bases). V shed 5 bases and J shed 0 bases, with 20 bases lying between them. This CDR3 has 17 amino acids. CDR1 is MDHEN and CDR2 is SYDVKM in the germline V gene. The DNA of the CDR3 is TGTGCCAGCAGTGCCACTCCTTGGGGCAAAAGCTCCTACGAGCAGTACTTC. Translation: CASSATPWGKSSYEQYF. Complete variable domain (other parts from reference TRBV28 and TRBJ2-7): DVKVTQSSRYLVKRTGEKVFLECVQDMDHENMFWYRQDPGLGLRLIYFSYDVKMKEKGDIPEGYSVSREKKERFSLILESASTNQTSMYLCASSATPWGKSSYEQYFGPGTRLTVT.

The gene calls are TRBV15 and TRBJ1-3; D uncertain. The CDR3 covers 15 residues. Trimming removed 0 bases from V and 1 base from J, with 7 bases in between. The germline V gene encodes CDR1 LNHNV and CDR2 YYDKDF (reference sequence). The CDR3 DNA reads TGTGCCACCAGCAGAGATCCGTTTTCTGGAAACACCATATATTTT. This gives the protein CATSRDPFSGNTIYF.

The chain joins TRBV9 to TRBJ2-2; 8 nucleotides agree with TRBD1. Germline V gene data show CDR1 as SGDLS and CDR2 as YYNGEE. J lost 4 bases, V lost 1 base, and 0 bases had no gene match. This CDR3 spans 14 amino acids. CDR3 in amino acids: CASSVTGGTGELFF. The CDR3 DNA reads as TGTGCCAGCAGCGTAACAGGGGGCACCGGGGAGCTGTTTTTT.